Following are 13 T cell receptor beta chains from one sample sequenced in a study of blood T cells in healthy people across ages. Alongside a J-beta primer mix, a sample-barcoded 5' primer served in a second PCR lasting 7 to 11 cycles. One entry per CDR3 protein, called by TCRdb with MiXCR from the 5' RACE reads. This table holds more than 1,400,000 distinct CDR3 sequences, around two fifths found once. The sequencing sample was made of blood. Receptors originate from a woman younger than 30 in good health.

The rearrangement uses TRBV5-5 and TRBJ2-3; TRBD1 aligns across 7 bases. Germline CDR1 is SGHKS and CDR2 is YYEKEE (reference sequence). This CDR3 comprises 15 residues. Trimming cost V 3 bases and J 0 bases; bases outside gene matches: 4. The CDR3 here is CASSSRDRSTDTQYF. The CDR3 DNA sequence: TGTGCCAGCAGCTCCCGGGACAGAAGCACAGATACGCAGTATTTT.

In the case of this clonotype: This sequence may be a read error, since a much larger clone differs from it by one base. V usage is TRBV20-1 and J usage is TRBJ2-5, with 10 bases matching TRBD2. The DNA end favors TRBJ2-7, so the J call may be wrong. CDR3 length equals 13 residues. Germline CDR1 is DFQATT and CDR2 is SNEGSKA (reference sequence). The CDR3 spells CSAVSGGTYEQYF. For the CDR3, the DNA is TGCAGTGCCGTTAGCGGGGGGACCTACGAGCAGTACTTC.

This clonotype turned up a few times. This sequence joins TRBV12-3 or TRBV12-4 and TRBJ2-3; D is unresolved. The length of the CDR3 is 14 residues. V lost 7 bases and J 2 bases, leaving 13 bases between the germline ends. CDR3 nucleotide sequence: TGTGCCAGCACCTTAAGCCAACCCACAGATACGCAGTATTTT. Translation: CASTLSQPTDTQYF.

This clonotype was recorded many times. CDR3 nucleotides: TGTGCCAGCAGCCAGGGACAGCCCTACGAGCAGTACTTC. This gives the protein CASSQGQPYEQYF. The chain combines TRBV7-7 with TRBJ2-7; 7 positions match TRBD1. In germline, CDR1 is SSHAT, CDR2 FNYEAQ (reference sequence). This CDR3 is 13 amino acids long. V dropped 5 bases and J dropped 2; count of bases not matched to a gene: 3.

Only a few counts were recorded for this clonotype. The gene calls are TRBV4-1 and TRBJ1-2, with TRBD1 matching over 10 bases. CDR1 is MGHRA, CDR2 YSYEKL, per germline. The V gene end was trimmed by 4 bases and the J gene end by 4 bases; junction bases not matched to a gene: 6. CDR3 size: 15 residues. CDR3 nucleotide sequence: TGCGCCAGCAGCCCGTGGACAGGGGGGACCTATGGCTACACCTTC. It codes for CASSPWTGGTYGYTF.

The CDR3 DNA reads TGTGCCAGCTCACCTCGGGACCCCTCTGGAGATACGCAGTATTTT. Amino acid sequence: CASSPRDPSGDTQYF. The chain couples TRBV18 to TRBJ2-3; D tentatively reads TRBD1 or TRBD2 (5 bases each). The CDR3 contains 15 residues. CDR1 and CDR2 (germline): KGHSH, LQKENI. Trimming pared 3 bases from V and 5 bases from J, leaving 15 bases between.

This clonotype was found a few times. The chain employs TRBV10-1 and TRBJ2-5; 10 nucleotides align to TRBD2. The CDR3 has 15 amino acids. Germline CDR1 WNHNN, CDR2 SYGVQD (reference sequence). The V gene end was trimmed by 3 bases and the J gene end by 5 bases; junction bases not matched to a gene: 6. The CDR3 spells CASSDHGTSEETQYF. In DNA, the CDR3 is TGCGCCAGCAGTGACCACGGGACTAGCGAGGAGACCCAGTACTTC.

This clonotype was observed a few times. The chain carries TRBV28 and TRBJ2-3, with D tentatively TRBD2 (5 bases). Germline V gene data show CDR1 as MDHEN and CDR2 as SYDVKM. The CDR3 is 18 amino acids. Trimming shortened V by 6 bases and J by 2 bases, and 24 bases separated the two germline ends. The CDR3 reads CASSSTRVLGAPTDTQYF. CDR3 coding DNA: TGTGCCAGCAGCTCTACCCGCGTACTGGGAGCCCCCACAGATACGCAGTATTTT.

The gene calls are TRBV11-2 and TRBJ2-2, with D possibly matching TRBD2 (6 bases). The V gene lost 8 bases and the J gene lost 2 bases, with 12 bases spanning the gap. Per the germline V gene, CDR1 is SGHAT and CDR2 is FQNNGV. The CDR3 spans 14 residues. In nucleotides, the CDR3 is TGTGCCAGCCCCAGAGCGGGCAACACCGGGGAGCTGTTTTTT. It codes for CASPRAGNTGELFF. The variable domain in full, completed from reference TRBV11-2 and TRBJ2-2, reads EAGVAQSPRYKIIEKRQSVAFWCNPISGHATLYWYQQILGQGPKLLIQFQNNGVVDDSQLPKDRFSAERLKGVDSTLKIQPAKLEDSAVYLCASPRAGNTGELFFGEGSRLTVL.

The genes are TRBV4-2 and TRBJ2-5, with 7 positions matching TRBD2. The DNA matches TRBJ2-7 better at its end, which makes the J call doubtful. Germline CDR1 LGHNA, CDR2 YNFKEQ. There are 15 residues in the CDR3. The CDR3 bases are TGTGCCAGCAGCCAAGAGATTAGCGGGCCCTTCGAGCAGTACTTC. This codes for CASSQEISGPFEQYF.

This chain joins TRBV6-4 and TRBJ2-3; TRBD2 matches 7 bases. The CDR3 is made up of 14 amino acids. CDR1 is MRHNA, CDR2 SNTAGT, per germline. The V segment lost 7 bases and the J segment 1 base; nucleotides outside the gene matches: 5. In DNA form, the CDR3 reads TGTGCCAGCAAAAGGGACTACGGCACAGATACGCAGTATTTT. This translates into CASKRDYGTDTQYF.

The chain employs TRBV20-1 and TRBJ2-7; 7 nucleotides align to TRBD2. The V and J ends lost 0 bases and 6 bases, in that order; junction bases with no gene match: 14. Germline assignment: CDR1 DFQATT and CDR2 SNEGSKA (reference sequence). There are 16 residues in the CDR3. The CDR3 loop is CSARDLGGSDFGEQYF. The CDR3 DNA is TGCAGTGCTAGAGATCTGGGCGGGAGTGATTTTGGCGAGCAGTACTTC.

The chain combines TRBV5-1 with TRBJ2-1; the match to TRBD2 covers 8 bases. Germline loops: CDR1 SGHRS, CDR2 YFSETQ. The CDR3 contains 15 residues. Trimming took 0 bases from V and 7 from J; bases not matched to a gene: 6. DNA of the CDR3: TGCGCCAGCAGCTTGGGCAGCGGGAGTCTGAATGAGCAGTTCTTC. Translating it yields CASSLGSGSLNEQFF.